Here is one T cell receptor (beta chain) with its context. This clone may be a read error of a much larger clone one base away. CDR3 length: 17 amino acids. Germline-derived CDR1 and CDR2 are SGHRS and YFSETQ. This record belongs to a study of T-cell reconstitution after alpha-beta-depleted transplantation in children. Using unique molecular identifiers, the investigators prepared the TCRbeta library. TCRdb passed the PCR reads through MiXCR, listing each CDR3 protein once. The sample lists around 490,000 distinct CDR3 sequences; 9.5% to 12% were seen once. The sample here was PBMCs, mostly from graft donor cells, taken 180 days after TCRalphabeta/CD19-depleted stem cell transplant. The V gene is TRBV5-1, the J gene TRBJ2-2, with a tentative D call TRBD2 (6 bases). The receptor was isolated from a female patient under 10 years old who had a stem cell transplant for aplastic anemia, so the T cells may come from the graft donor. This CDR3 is CASSLTPRGLDTGVLFF. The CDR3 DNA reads TGCGCCAGCAGCTTGACCCCTCGGGGACTGGACACCGGGGTGCTGTTTTTT.